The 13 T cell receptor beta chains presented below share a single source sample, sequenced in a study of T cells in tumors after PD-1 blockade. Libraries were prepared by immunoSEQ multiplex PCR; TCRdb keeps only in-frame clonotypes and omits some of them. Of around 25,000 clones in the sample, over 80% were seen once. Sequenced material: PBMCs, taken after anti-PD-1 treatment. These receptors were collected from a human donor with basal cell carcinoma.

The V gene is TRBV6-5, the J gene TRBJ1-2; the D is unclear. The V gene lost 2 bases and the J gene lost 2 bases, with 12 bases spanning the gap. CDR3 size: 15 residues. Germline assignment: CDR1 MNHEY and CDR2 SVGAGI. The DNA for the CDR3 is TGTGCCAGCAGTTACGACATTCGGAAGAACTATGGCTACACCTTC. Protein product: CASSYDIRKNYGYTF.

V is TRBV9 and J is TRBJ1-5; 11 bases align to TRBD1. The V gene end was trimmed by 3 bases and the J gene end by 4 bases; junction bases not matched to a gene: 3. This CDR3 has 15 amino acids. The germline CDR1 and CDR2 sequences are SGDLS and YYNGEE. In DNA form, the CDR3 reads TGTGCCAGCAGCGCAGGACAGGGGGCGAATCAGCCCCAGCATTTT. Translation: CASSAGQGANQPQHF.

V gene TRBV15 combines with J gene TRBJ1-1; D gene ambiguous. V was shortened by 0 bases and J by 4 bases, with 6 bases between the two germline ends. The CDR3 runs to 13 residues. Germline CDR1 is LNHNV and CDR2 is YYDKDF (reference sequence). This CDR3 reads CATSREFPTEAFF. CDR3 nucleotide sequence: TGTGCCACCAGCAGAGAGTTTCCCACTGAAGCTTTCTTT.

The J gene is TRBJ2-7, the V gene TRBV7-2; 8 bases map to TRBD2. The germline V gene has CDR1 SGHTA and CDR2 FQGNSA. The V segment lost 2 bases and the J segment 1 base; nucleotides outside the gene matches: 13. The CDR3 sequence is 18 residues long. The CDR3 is CASSLKVSGGLVSYEQYF. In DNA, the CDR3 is TGTGCCAGCAGCTTAAAGGTGTCGGGAGGGCTGGTATCCTACGAGCAGTACTTC. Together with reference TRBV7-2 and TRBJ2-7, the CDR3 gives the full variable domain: GAGVSQSPSNKVTEKGKDVELRCDPISGHTALYWYRQSLGQGLEFLIYFQGNSAPDKSGLPSDRFSAERTGGSVSTLTIQRTQQEDSAVYLCASSLKVSGGLVSYEQYFGPGTRLTVT.

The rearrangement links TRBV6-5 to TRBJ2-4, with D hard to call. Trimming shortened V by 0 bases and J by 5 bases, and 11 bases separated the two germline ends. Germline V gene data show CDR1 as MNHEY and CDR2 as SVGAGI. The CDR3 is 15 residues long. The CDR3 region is CASSYSSGHENIQYF. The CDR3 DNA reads TGTGCCAGCAGTTACTCATCCGGTCACGAAAACATTCAGTACTTC.

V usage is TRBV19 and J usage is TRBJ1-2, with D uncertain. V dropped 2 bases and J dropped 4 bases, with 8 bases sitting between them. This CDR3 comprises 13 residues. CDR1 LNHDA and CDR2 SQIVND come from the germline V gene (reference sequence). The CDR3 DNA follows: TGTGCCAGTAGTATAAAAACAGCCTATGGCTACACCTTC. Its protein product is CASSIKTAYGYTF.

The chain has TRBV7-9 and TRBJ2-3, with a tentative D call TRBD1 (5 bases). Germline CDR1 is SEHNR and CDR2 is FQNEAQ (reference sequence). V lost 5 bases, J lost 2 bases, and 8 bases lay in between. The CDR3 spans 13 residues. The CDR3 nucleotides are TGTGCCAGCAGCCCCAGGGTCACAGATACGCAGTATTTT. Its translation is CASSPRVTDTQYF.

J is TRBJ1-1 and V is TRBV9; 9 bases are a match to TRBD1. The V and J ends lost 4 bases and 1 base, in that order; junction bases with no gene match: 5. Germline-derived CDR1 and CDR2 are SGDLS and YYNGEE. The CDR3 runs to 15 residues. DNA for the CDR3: TGTGCCAGCAGCCGCGGACAGGGGACGAACACTGAAGCTTTCTTT. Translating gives CASSRGQGTNTEAFF.

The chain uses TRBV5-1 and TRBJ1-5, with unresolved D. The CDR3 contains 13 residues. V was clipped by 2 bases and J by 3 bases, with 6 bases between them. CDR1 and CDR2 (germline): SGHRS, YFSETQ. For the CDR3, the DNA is TGCGCCAGCAGCTTAAGTCCCAATCAGCCCCAGCATTTT. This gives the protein CASSLSPNQPQHF.

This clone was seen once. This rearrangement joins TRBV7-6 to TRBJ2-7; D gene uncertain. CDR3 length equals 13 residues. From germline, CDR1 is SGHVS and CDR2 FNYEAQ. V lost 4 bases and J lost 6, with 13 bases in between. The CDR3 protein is CASSSLLAVEQYF. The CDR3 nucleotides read TGTGCCAGCAGCTCCCTCCTGGCGGTCGAGCAGTACTTC.

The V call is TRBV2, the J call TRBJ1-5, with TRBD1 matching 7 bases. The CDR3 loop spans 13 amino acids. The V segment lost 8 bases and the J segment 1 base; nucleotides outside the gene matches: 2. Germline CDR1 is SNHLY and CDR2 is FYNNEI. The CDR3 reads CASQGQSNQPQHF. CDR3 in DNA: TGTGCCAGCCAGGGACAGAGCAATCAGCCCCAGCATTTT.

CDR3 residues: CAIRGTGTNEKLFF. The DNA of the CDR3 is TGTGCCATCAGGGGAACAGGGACTAATGAAAAACTGTTTTTT. This chain links TRBV10-3 with TRBJ1-4; weak D call: TRBD1 (6 bases). Germline CDR1 ENHRY, CDR2 SYGVKD. Trimming pared 6 bases from V and 2 bases from J, leaving 10 bases between. This CDR3 has 14 amino acids.

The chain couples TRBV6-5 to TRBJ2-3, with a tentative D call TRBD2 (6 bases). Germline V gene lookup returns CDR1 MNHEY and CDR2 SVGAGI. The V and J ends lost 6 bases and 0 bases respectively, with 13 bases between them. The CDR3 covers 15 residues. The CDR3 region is CASSLLGTSTDTQYF. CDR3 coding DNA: TGTGCCAGCAGCCTGCTCGGGACTAGCACAGATACGCAGTATTTT.